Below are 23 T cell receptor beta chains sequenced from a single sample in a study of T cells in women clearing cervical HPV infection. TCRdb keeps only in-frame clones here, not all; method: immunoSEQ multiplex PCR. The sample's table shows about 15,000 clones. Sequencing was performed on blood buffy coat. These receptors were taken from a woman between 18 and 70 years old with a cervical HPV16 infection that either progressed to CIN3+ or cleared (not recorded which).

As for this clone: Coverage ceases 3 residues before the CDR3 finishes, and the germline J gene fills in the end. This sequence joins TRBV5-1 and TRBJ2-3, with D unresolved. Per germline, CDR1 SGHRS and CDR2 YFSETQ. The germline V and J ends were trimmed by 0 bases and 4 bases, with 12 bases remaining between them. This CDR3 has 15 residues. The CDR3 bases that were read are TGCGCCAGCAGCTTGGTTCAGAGTTCGTCAGATACG. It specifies CASSLVQSSSDT. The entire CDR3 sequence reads CASSLVQSSSDTQYF.

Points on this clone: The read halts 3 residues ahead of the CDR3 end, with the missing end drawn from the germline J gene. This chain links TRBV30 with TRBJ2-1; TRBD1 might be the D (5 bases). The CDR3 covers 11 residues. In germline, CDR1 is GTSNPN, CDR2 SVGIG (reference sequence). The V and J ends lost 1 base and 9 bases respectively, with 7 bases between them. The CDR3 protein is CAWSEGVEQFF. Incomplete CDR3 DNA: TGTGCCTGGAGTGAAGGGGTTGAG. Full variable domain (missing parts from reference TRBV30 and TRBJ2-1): SQTIHQWPATLVQPVGSPLSLECTVEGTSNPNLYWYRQAAGRGLQLLFYSVGIGQISSEVPQNLSASRPQDRQFILSSKKLLLSDSGFYLCAWSEGVEQFFGPGTRLTVL.

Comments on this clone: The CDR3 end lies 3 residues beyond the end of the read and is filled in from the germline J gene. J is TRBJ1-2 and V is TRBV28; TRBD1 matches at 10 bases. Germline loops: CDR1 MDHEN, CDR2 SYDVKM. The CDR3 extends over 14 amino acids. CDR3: CASSTDRGLRGYTF. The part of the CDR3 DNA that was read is TGTGCCAGCAGCACTGACAGGGGGCTACGGGGC.

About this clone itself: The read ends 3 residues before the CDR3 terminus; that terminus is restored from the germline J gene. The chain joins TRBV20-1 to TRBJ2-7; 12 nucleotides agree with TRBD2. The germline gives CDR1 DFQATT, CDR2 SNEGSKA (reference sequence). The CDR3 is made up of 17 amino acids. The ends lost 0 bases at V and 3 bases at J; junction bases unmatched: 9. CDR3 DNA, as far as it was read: TGCAGTGCTAGAGATTCGCTAGCGGGAGGGGGTCTCTACGAG. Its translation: CSARDSLAGGGLYE. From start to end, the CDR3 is CSARDSLAGGGLYEQYF.

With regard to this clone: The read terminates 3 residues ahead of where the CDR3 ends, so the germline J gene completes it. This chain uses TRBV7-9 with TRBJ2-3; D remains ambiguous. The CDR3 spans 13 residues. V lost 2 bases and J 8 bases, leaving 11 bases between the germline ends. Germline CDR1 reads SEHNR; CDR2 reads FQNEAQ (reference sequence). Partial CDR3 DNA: TGTGCCAGCAGCTTAAAATCACTAACTACG. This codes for CASSLKSLTT. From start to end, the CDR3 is CASSLKSLTTQYF. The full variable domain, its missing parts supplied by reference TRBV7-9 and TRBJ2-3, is DTGVSQNPRHKITKRGQNVTFRCDPISEHNRLYWYRQTLGQGPEFLTYFQNEAQLEKSRLLSDRFSAERPKGSFSTLEIQRTEQGDSAMYLCASSLKSLTTQYFGPGTRLTVL.

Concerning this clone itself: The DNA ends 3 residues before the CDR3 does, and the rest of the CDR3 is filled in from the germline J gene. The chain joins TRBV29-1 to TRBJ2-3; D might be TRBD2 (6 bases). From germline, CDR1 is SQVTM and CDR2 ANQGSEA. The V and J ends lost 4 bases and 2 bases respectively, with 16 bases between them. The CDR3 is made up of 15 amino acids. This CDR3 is CSVGGEVRHTDTQYF. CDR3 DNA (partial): TGCAGCGTTGGGGGGGAGGTGCGACACACAGATACG.

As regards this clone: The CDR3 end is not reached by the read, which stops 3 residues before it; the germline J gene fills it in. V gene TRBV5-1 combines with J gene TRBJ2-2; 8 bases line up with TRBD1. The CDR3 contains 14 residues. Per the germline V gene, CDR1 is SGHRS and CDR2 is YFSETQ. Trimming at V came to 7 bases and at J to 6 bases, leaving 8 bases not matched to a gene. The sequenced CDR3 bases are TGCGCCAGCGGGACAGGATCGATACCCGGGGAG. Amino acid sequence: CASGTGSIPGE. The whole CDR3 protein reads CASGTGSIPGELFF.

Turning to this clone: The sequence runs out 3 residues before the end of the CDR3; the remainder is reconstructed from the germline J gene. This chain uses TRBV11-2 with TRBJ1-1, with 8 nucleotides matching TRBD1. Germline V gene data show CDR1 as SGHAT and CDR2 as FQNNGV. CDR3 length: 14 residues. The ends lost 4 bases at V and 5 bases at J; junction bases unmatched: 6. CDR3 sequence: CASSSRTGPTEAFF. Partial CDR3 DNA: TGTGCCAGCAGCTCCCGGACAGGGCCAACTGAA.

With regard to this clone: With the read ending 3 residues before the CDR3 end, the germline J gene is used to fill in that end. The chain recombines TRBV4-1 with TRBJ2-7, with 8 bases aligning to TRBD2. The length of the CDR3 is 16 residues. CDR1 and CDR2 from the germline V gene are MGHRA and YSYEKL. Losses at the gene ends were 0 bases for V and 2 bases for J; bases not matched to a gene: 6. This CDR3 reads CASSQDVAGGPYEQYF. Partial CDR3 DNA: TGCGCCAGCAGCCAAGATGTGGCGGGGGGACCCTACGAG.

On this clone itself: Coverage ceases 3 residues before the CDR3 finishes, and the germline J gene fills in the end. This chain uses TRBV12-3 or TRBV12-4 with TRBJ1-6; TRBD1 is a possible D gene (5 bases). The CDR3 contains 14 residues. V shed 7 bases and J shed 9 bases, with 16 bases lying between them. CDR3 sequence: CASNLQGKGSPLHF. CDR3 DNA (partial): TGTGCCAGCAATCTGCAGGGTAAGGGTTCACCC.

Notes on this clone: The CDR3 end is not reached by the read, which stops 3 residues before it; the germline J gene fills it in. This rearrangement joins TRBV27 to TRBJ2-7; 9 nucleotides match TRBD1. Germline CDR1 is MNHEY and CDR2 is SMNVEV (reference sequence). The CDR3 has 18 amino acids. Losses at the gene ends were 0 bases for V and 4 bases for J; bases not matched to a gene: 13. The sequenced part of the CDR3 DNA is TGTGCCAGCAGTTTATCTACCCCTTACGGGACAGGGTATTACGAG. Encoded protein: CASSLSTPYGTGYYE. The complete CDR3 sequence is CASSLSTPYGTGYYEQYF.

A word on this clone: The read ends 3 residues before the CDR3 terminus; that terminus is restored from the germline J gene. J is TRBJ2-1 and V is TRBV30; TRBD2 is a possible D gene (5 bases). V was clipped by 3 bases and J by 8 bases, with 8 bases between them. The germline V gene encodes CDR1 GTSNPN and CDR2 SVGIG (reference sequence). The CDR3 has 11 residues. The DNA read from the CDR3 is TGTGCCTGGAGCATCGGGGATGAG. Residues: CAWSIGDE. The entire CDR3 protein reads CAWSIGDEQFF. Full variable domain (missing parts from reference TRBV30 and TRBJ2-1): SQTIHQWPATLVQPVGSPLSLECTVEGTSNPNLYWYRQAAGRGLQLLFYSVGIGQISSEVPQNLSASRPQDRQFILSSKKLLLSDSGFYLCAWSIGDEQFFGPGTRLTVL.

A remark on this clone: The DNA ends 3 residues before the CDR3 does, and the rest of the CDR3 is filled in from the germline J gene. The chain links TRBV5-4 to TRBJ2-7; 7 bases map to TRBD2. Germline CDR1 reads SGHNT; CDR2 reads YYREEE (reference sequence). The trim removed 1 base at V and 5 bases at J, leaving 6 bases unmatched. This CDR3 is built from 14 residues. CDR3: CASSLHAGRDEQYF. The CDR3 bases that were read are TGTGCCAGCAGCTTGCACGCAGGGAGGGACGAG.

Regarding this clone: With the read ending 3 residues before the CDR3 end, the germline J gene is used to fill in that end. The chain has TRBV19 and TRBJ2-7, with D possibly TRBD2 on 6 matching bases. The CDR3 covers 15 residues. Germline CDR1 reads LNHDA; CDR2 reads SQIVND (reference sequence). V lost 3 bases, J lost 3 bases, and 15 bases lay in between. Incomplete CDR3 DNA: TGTGCCAGTAGTATTGGCGGGATTGAATACTACGAG. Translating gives CASSIGGIEYYE. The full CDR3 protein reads CASSIGGIEYYEQYF.

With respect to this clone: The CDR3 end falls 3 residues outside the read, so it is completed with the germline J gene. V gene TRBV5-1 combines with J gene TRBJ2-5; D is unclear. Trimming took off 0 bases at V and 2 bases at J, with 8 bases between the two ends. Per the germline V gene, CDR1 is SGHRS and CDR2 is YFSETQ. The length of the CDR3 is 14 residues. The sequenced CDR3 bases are TGCGCCAGCAGCTTGGCTCCCAGGCAAGAGACC. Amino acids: CASSLAPRQET. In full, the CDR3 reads CASSLAPRQETQYF. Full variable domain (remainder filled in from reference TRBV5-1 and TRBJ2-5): KAGVTQTPRYLIKTRGQQVTLSCSPISGHRSVSWYQQTPGQGLQFLFEYFSETQRNKGNFPGRFSGRQFSNSRSEMNVSTLELGDSALYLCASSLAPRQETQYFGPGTRLLVL.

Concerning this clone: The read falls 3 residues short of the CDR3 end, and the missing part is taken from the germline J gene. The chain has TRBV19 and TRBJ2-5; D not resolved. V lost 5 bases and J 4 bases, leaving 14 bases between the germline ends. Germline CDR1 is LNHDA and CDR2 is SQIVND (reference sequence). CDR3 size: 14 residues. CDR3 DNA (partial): TGTGCCAGTAGTGTCACTATCAAGGCAGAGACC. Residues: CASSVTIKAET. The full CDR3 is CASSVTIKAETQYF.

This CDR3 reads CAWTGGKGRNSPLHF. The covered CDR3 bases are TGTGCCTGGACTGGTGGAAAGGGGAGAAATTCACCC. V and J are TRBV30 and TRBJ1-6, with TRBD1 as a possible D gene (5 bases). The read terminates 3 residues before the CDR3 end, so the remaining end is supplied by the germline J gene. The CDR3 loop spans 15 amino acids. Between the trimmed V and J ends, which lost 4 bases and 7 bases, there was a span of 17 bases. From germline, CDR1 is GTSNPN and CDR2 SVGIG (reference sequence).

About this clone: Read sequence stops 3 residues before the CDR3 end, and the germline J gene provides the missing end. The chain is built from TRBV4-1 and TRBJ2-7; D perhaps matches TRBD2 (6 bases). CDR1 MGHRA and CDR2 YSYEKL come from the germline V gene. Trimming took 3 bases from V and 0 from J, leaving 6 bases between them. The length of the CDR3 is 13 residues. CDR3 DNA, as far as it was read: TGCGCCAGCAGCCACGGGGGCTCCTACGAG. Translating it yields CASSHGGSYE. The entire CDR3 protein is CASSHGGSYEQYF.

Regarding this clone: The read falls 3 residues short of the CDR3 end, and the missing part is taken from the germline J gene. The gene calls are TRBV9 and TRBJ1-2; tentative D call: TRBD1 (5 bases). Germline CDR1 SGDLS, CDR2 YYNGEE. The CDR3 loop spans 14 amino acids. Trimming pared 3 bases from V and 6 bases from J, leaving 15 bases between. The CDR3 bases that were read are TGTGCCAGCAGCGGGGACGGGGGGTTGAATGGC. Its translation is CASSGDGGLNG. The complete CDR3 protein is CASSGDGGLNGYTF.

The sequenced CDR3 bases are TGCGCCAGCAGCTTGGAGCCCCCGACTAGGACCCGCACCTTCGCG. Its protein product is CASSLEPPTRTRTFA. The CDR3 reads in full as CASSLEPPTRTRTFAQYF. The V call is TRBV5-1, the J call TRBJ2-3, with a tentative D call TRBD2 (6 bases). The CDR3 extends 3 residues past the end of the read, so its final part is completed from the germline J gene. Germline V gives CDR1 SGHRS, CDR2 YFSETQ. The CDR3 is 18 amino acids.

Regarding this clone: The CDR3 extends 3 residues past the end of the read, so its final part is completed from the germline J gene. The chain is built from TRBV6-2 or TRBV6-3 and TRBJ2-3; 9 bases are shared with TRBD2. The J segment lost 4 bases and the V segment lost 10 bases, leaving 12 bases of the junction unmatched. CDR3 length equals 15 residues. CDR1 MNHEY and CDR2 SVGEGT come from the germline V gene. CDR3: CATKSVAGVADTQYF. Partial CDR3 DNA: TGTGCCACCAAGTCCGTAGCGGGAGTGGCAGATACG.

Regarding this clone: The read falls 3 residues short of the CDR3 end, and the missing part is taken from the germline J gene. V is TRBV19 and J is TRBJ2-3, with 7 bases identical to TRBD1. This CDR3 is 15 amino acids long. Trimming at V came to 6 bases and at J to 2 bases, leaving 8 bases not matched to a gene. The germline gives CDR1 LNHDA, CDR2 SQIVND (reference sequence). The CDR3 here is CASSGEGGHTDTQYF. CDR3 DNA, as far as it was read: TGTGCCAGTAGCGGGGAAGGGGGCCACACAGATACG.

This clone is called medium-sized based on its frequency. This CDR3 is CSVSPGTSGRVGTQYF. The CDR3 bases that were read are TGCAGCGTCTCCCCCGGGACTAGCGGGAGGGTTGGTACG. The chain recombines TRBV29-1 with TRBJ2-3; 16 bases map to TRBD2. The CDR3 end lies 3 residues beyond the end of the read and is filled in from the germline J gene. The germline CDR1 and CDR2 sequences are SQVTM and ANQGSEA. This CDR3 contains 16 residues. V dropped 6 bases and J dropped 8; count of bases not matched to a gene: 11.